The 23 T cell receptor beta chains below were found in one sample sequenced in a study of T cell repertoires in cytomegalovirus infection. TCRdb re-derived calls from the reads in MiXCR, one entry per CDR3 protein. The sample has 800,000 to 950,000 distinct CDR3 sequences; 30% to 35% are singletons. For these TCRs, the target antigens are not known. The sample in question was cultured CD8+ T cells from PBMCs, obtained from culture after CMV antigen stimulation. The receptors were gathered from a human donor in good health (CMV status not recorded). Some clones in this sample may be carry-over from other donors' samples.

The chain carries TRBV28 and TRBJ2-4; 7 positions match TRBD1. CDR1 and CDR2 (germline): MDHEN, SYDVKM. V shed 8 bases, J shed 6 bases, and the junction held 10 bases outside the gene matches. The CDR3 spans 14 residues. The CDR3 sequence: CASSPDRERNIQYF. In DNA, the CDR3 is TGTGCCAGCTCCCCCGACAGGGAAAGAAACATTCAGTACTTC.

The V and J genes are TRBV28 and TRBJ1-5; D possibly corresponds to TRBD1 (6 bases). With 1 base removed from V and 4 bases from J, the gap between germline ends came to 11 bases. Germline CDR1 MDHEN, CDR2 SYDVKM. The CDR3 runs 15 residues. CDR3 nucleotides: TGTGCCAGCAGTTTATCGGACAGAGATAATCAGCCCCAGCATTTT. Its translation: CASSLSDRDNQPQHF.

A few counts support this clonotype. The rearrangement joins TRBV2 to TRBJ1-4; the D gene is possibly TRBD1 (5 bases). Per the germline V gene, CDR1 is SNHLY and CDR2 is FYNNEI. Trimming stripped 3 bases from V and 5 bases from J, with 16 bases between. The CDR3 length is 16 residues. The CDR3: CASSEGVGQRNEKLFF. The CDR3 DNA is TGTGCCAGCAGTGAGGGGGTTGGGCAGCGAAATGAAAAACTGTTTTTT.

The CDR3 protein is CASSLAGDPYEQYV. CDR3 bases: TGTGCCAGCAGCTTAGCGGGGGATCCCTACGAGCAGTACGTC. V is TRBV7-6 and J is TRBJ2-7; either TRBD1 or TRBD2 may fit D (5 bases each). This CDR3 is built from 14 residues. Germline V gives CDR1 SGHVS, CDR2 FNYEAQ. The ends were cut back, 0 bases at V and 2 bases at J, with 8 bases in the middle.

Notes on this clonotype: A much larger clone differs by one base, so this may be a read error. CDR3 DNA sequence: TGTGCCAACAGCTTATTAGCGGGGGGTGAAGAGACCCAGTACTTC. Protein: CANSLLAGGEETQYF. The gene calls are TRBV7-2 and TRBJ2-5; 10 bases agree with TRBD2. Germline CDR1 reads SGHTA; CDR2 reads FQGNSA. CDR3 length equals 15 residues.

This chain connects TRBV6-1 to TRBJ2-7, with unresolved D. Trimming removed 3 bases from V and 3 bases from J, with 9 bases in between. Germline values: CDR1 MNHNS, CDR2 SASEGT. The CDR3 loop spans 13 amino acids. The CDR3 region has the DNA TGTGCCAGCAGTGACTCGGGCTACTACGAGCAGTACTTC. Protein product: CASSDSGYYEQYF.

This clonotype has more than one count but fewer than ten. The chain joins TRBV7-9 to TRBJ2-1; no clear D. V lost 4 bases and J lost 6, with 7 bases in between. Germline V CDR1 and CDR2: SEHNR, FQNEAQ (reference sequence). The CDR3 covers 12 residues. This chain's CDR3 is CASSYNINEQFF. In nucleotides, the CDR3 is TGTGCCAGCAGCTACAACATCAATGAGCAGTTCTTC.

This clonotype was counted between two and nine times. CDR3: CASSPRVAGPEQFF. CDR3 DNA sequence: TGTGCCAGCAGCCCCCGGGTAGCGGGCCCGGAGCAGTTCTTC. V and J are TRBV7-6 and TRBJ2-1, with 7 bases matching TRBD2. Germline CDR1 is SGHVS and CDR2 is FNYEAQ. The trim removed 5 bases at V and 10 bases at J, leaving 11 bases unmatched. CDR3 size: 14 residues.

This clonotype was recorded a few times. The rearrangement links TRBV25-1 to TRBJ1-1; D possibly corresponds to TRBD1 (5 bases). There are 15 residues in the CDR3. The V end was cut by 1 base, the J end by 1 base, with 10 bases between. CDR1 and CDR2 (germline): MGHDK, SYGVNS. In DNA, the CDR3 is TGTGCCAGCAGTGAATCGATAACAGGGAACACTGAAGCTTTCTTT. This gives the protein CASSESITGNTEAFF.

The V gene is TRBV5-4, the J gene TRBJ2-1; 9 positions match TRBD2. V shed 10 bases, J shed 0 bases, and the junction held 8 bases outside the gene matches. In germline, CDR1 is SGHNT, CDR2 YYREEE (reference sequence). The CDR3 covers 15 residues. The CDR3 nucleotides are TGTGCCGCCCTAGCGGGGCCTAGCTCCTACAATGAGCAGTTCTTC. This codes for CAALAGPSSYNEQFF.

Worth noting for this clonotype: This may be a read error, as it is one base from a much larger clone. The chain links TRBV7-2 to TRBJ2-6, with D possibly matching TRBD1 (6 bases). This CDR3 is 17 amino acids long. The germline V and J ends were trimmed by 6 bases and 6 bases, with 21 bases remaining between them. CDR1 is SGHTA, CDR2 FQGNSA, per germline. This CDR3 is CASRYRTADIEANVLTF. As DNA, the CDR3 is TGTGCCAGCAGATACAGGACAGCGGATATAGAGGCCAACGTCCTGACTTTC.

There are a few counts of this clonotype. One end of the junction fails to match germline, which may point to a read error. The chain has TRBV9 and TRBJ1-1; D remains unclear. The CDR3 runs 12 residues. Germline CDR1 is SGDLS and CDR2 is YYNGEE. CDR3 sequence reads: CASSVANTEAFF. DNA of the CDR3: TGTGCCAGCAGCGTCGCGAACACTGAGGCTTTCTTT.

This clonotype was found once. Being one base from a much bigger clone, this may be a read error. The conserved phenylalanine or tryptophan is not found at the CDR3 terminus, so this likely reflects a read error. The gene calls are TRBV6-1 and TRBJ1-2; 7 nucleotides agree with TRBD1. The J segment lost 2 bases and the V segment lost 5 bases, leaving 5 bases of the junction unmatched. The germline V gene has CDR1 MNHNS and CDR2 SASEGT. There are 14 residues in the CDR3. The CDR3 nucleotides read TGTGCCAGCAGTCCCAGGGACAGCAACTATGGCTACACCTAC. Translated: CASSPRDSNYGYTY.

As concerns this clonotype: This could be a read error, since a much larger clone is one nucleotide away. V gene TRBV7-4 combines with J gene TRBJ2-1, with 13 bases that match TRBD2. The germline CDR1 and CDR2 sequences are SGHVT and SQSDAQ. The CDR3 contains 17 residues. This CDR3 is CVSSPGTSGVDYNEQFF. The CDR3, as DNA: TGTGTCAGCAGCCCCGGGACTAGCGGGGTGGACTACAATGAGCAGTTCTTC.

This clonotype was seen more than once but under ten times. The chain couples TRBV6-1 to TRBJ1-1, with 8 bases that match TRBD1. Germline CDR1 is MNHNS and CDR2 is SASEGT. Trimming at V came to 7 bases and at J to 4 bases, leaving 8 bases not matched to a gene. This CDR3 is built from 14 residues. The DNA for the CDR3 is TGTGCCAGCACCGCCCTGGACAGGGCCACTGAAGCTTTCTTT. Its protein product is CASTALDRATEAFF.

This clonotype was observed at least ten times. The chain joins TRBV10-3 to TRBJ1-5; D not resolved. The CDR3 contains 15 residues. Germline V gene sequence: CDR1 ENHRY, CDR2 SYGVKD. Trimming left V 2 bases short and J 6 bases short, with 14 bases between. The CDR3 DNA reads TGTGCCATCAGTGAGGATTGGAGGGTTGGTCAGCCCCAGCATTTT. Its protein product is CAISEDWRVGQPQHF.

The chain combines TRBV10-3 with TRBJ2-1; D may be TRBD1 (5 bases). V was pared by 2 bases and J by 2 bases, with 10 bases between. Per the germline V gene, CDR1 is ENHRY and CDR2 is SYGVKD. The CDR3 length is 15 residues. For the CDR3, the DNA is TGTGCCATCAGTGAGGCAGGGCCACCCTACAATGAGCAGTTCTTC. This codes for CAISEAGPPYNEQFF.

Note on this clonotype: With a much larger clone just one base away, this may be a read error. The chain carries TRBV7-6 and TRBJ2-3; 11 nucleotides line up with TRBD2. The germline CDR1 and CDR2 sequences are SGHVS and FNYEAQ. The CDR3 spans 15 residues. The CDR3 coding sequence is TGTGTCACTAGCGGGGGTGGAGTTCACACAGATACGCAGTATTTT. Its translation is CVTSGGGVHTDTQYF.

This chain links TRBV5-1 with TRBJ2-3, with D possibly being TRBD2 (7 bases). The CDR3 totals 16 residues. V lost 5 bases, J lost 5 bases, and 21 bases lay in between. Looked up from germline, CDR1 is SGHRS and CDR2 is YFSETQ. The CDR3 DNA reads as TGCGCCAGCAGACCGATTGGGGGGGCCAGGGGAGATACGCAGTATTTT. Translation: CASRPIGGARGDTQYF. The whole variable domain, remainder taken from reference TRBV5-1 and TRBJ2-3, is KAGVTQTPRYLIKTRGQQVTLSCSPISGHRSVSWYQQTPGQGLQFLFEYFSETQRNKGNFPGRFSGRQFSNSRSEMNVSTLELGDSALYLCASRPIGGARGDTQYFGPGTRLTVL.

The chain couples TRBV14 to TRBJ2-3; D assignment may be TRBD1 or TRBD2 (5 bases each). The ends were cut back, 0 bases at V and 6 bases at J, with 16 bases in the middle. In germline, CDR1 is SGHDN, CDR2 FVKESK. This CDR3 has 16 residues. The CDR3 loop is CASSQEGTTYEDTQYF. For the CDR3, the DNA is TGTGCCAGCAGCCAAGAAGGGACCACGTACGAGGATACGCAGTATTTT.

In this sample, this clonotype turned up many times. The rearrangement uses TRBV12-3 or TRBV12-4 and TRBJ2-1, with D hard to call. V lost 3 bases and J 6 bases, leaving 9 bases between the germline ends. The CDR3 covers 13 residues. The DNA of the CDR3 is TGTGCCAGCAGTTTTAGGGTAGGCAATGAGCAGTTCTTC. Translated, it gives CASSFRVGNEQFF.

This clonotype showed up just a few times. The chain recombines TRBV9 with TRBJ1-1, with D unclear. V was shortened by 0 bases and J by 1 base, with 7 bases between the two germline ends. CDR1 SGDLS and CDR2 YYNGEE come from the germline V gene. The CDR3 is 14 amino acids. CDR3 nucleotides: TGTGCCAGCAGCGTAGTGGGTCCGAACACTGAAGCTTTCTTT. The encoded protein is CASSVVGPNTEAFF.

This clonotype was detected a few times. The chain links TRBV6-2 or TRBV6-3 to TRBJ1-5; the match to TRBD1 covers 10 bases. CDR3 length: 15 amino acids. In germline, CDR1 is MNHEY, CDR2 SVGEGT. V shed 7 bases and J 5 bases; nucleotides not matched to a gene: 8. The CDR3 DNA reads as TGTGCCAGCAAAGACCGGGACAGGGGCCATCAGCCCCAGCATTTT. Residues: CASKDRDRGHQPQHF.